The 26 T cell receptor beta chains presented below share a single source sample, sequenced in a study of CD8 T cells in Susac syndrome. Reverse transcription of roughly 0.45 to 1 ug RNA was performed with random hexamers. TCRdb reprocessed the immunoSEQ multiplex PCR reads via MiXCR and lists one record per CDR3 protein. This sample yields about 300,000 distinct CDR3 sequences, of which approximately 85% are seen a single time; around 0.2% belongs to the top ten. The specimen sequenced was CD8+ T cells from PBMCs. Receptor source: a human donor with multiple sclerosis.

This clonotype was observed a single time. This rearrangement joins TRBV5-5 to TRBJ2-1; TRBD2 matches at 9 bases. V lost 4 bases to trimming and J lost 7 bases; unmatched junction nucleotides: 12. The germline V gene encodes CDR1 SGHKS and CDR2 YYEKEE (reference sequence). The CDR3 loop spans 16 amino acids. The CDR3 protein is CASSPLEAGGRNEQFF. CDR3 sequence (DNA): TGTGCCAGCAGCCCTCTGGAAGCGGGGGGTCGGAATGAGCAGTTCTTC.

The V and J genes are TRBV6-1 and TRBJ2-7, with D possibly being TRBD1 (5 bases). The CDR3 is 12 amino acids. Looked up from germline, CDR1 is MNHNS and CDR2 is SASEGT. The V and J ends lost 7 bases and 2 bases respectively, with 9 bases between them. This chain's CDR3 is CASKWTTYEQYF. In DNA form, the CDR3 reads TGTGCCAGCAAATGGACAACCTACGAGCAGTACTTC.

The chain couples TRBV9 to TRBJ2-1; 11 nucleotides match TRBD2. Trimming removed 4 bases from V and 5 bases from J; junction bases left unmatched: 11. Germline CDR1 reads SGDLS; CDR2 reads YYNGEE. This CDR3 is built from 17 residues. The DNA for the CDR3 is TGTGCCAGCAGCCCTTGGATAGCGGGAGGGGGTAACAATGAGCAGTTCTTC. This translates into CASSPWIAGGGNNEQFF.

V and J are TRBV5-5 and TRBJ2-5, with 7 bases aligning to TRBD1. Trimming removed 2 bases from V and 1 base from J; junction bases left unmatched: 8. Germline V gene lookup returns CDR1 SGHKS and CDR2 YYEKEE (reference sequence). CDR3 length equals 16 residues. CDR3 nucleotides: TGTGCCAGCAGCTTCGAATGGGGACAGTTCCAAGAGACCCAGTACTTC. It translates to CASSFEWGQFQETQYF.

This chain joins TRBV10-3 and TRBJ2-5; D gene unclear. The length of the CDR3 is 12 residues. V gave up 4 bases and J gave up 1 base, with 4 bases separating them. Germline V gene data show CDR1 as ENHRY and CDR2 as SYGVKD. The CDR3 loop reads CAISAPQETQYF. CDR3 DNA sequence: TGTGCCATCAGTGCCCCCCAAGAGACCCAGTACTTC.

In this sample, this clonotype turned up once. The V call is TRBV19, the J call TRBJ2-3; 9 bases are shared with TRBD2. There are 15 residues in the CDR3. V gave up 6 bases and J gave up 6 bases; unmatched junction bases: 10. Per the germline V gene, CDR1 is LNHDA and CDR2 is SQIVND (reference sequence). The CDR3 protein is CASRGGLAGADTQYF. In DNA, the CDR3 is TGTGCCAGTAGAGGGGGATTAGCGGGAGCCGATACGCAGTATTTT.

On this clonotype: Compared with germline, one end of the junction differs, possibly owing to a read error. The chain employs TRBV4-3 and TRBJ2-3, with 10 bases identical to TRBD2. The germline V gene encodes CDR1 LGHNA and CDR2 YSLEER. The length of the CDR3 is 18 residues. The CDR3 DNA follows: TGCGCCATCAGCCAAGATCGCTCCTTACTAGCGGGGAGGGATACGCAGTATTTT. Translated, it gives CAISQDRSLLAGRDTQYF.

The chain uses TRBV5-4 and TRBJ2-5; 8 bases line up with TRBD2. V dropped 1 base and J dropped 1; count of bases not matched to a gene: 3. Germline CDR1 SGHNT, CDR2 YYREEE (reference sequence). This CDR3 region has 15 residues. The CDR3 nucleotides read TGTGCCAGCAGCTTGCGGGAGGGATCCCAAGAGACCCAGTACTTC. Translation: CASSLREGSQETQYF.

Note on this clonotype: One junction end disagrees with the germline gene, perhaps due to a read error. The CDR3 sequence: CACSLLGTDTQYF. DNA of the CDR3: TGTGCCTGCAGTTTACTGGGCACAGATACGCAGTATTTT. This rearrangement joins TRBV27 to TRBJ2-3; D not resolved. The CDR3 is 13 residues long. Germline lookup yields CDR1 MNHEY and CDR2 SMNVEV (reference sequence).

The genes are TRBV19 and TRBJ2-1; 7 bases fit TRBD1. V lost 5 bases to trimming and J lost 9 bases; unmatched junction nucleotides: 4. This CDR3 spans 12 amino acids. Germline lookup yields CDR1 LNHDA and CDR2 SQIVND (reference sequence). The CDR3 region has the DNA TGTGCCAGTAGTCTTGACAGGGTTGAGCAGTTCTTC. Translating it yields CASSLDRVEQFF.

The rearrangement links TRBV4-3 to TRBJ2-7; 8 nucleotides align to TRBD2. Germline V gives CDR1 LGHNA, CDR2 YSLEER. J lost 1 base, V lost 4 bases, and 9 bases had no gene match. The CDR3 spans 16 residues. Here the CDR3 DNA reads TGCGCCAGCAGCCTCAGGGTTACTAGCGGTTCCTACGAGCAGTACTTC. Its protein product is CASSLRVTSGSYEQYF.

The CDR3 DNA sequence: TGCGCCAGCAGCCAACTACTCGGGACAGACAATGAGCAGTTCTTC. Protein product: CASSQLLGTDNEQFF. The chain has TRBV4-1 and TRBJ2-1; 7 bases match TRBD1. Germline CDR1 and CDR2: MGHRA and YSYEKL. With V trimmed by 2 bases and J by 5 bases, 6 bases remained unmatched. The CDR3 extends over 15 amino acids.

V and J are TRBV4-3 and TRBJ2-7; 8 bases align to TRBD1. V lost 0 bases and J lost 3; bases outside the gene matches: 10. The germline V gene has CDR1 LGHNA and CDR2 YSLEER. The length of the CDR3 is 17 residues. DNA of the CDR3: TGCGCCAGCAGCCAAGATGATCAGGGGGCCGGAGACTACGAGCAGTACTTC. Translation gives CASSQDDQGAGDYEQYF.

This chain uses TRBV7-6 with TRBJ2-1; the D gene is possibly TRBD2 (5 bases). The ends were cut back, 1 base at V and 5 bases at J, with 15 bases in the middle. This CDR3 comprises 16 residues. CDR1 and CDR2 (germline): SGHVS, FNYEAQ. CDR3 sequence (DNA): TGTGCCAGCAGCTTAGAGTATTCCGGGAATAACAATGAGCAGTTCTTC. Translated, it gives CASSLEYSGNNNEQFF.

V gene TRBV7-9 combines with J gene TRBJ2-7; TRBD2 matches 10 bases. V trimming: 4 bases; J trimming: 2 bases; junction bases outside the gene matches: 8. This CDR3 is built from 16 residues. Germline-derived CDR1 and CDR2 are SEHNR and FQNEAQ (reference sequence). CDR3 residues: CASSSPPGTSAYEQYF. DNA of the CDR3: TGTGCCAGCAGCTCCCCACCCGGGACTAGCGCCTACGAGCAGTACTTC.

CDR3 nucleotide sequence: TGTGCCAGCAGCCAAGATCAGGGCACCTCTGGGGAGCTGTTTTTT. It translates to CASSQDQGTSGELFF. V usage is TRBV4-2 and J usage is TRBJ2-2, with D maybe TRBD1 (5 bases). Germline lookup yields CDR1 LGHNA and CDR2 YNFKEQ. V was cut by 0 bases and J by 8 bases, with 13 bases left in between. The CDR3 covers 15 residues.

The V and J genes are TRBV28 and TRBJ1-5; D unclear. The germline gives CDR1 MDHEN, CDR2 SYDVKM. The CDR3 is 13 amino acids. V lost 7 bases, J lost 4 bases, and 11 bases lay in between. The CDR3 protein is CASTWAANQPQHF. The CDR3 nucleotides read TGTGCCAGCACCTGGGCGGCTAATCAGCCCCAGCATTTT.

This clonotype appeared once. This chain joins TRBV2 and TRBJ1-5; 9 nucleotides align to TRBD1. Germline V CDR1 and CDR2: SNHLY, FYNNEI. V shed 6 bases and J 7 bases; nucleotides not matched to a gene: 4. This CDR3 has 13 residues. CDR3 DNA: TGTGCCAGCAGGGGACAGGGTTCGCAGCCCCAGCATTTT. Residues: CASRGQGSQPQHF.

The CDR3 reads CASSFGLSEHQPQHF. The CDR3 nucleotides read TGTGCCAGCAGTTTCGGGCTTTCGGAGCATCAGCCCCAGCATTTT. V usage is TRBV28 and J usage is TRBJ1-5, with D uncertain. Deletions cut 3 bases from V and 5 bases from J, with 14 bases between. CDR3 length: 15 residues. From germline, CDR1 is MDHEN and CDR2 SYDVKM.

The CDR3: CASSPKGTGATGELFF. In DNA form, the CDR3 reads TGTGCCAGCAGCCCGAAGGGGACAGGGGCCACCGGGGAGCTGTTTTTT. The genes are TRBV11-3 and TRBJ2-2; TRBD1 matches at 10 bases. The V gene's germline CDR1 is SGHNT and CDR2 YENEEA. The V gene end was trimmed by 5 bases and the J gene end by 4 bases; junction bases not matched to a gene: 7. CDR3 length equals 16 residues.

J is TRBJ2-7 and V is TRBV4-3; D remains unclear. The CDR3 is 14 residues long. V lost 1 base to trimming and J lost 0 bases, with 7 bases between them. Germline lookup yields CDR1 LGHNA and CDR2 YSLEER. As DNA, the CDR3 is TGCGCCAGCAGCCAAGTAGTAGGCTCCTACGAGCAGTACTTC. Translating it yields CASSQVVGSYEQYF.

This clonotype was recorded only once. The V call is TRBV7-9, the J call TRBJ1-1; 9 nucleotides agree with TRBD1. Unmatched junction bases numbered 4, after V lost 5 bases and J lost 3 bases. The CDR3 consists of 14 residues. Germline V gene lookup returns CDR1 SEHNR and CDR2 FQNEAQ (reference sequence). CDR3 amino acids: CASSGGQGHTEAFF. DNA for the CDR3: TGTGCCAGCAGCGGAGGACAGGGGCACACTGAAGCTTTCTTT.

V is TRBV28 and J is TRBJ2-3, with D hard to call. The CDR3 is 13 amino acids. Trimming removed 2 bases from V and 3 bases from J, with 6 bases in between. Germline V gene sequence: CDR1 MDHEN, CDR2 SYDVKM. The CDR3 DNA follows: TGTGCCAGCAGTTTAGAGGAAACAGATACGCAGTATTTT. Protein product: CASSLEETDTQYF.

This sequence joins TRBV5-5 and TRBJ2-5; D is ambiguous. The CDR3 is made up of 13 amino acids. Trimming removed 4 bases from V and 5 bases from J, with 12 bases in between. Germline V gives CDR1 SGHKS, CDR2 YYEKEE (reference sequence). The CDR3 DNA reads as TGTGCCAGCAGCGCCGACCTACCGGAGACCCAGTACTTC. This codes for CASSADLPETQYF.

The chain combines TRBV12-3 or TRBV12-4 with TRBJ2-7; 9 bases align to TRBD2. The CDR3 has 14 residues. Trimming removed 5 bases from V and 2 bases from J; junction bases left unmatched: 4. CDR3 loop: CASSRTSATYEQYF. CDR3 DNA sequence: TGTGCCAGCAGTCGGACTAGCGCGACCTACGAGCAGTACTTC.

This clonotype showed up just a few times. The CDR3 nucleotides read TGTGCCAGCAGTTTAGGGGTGGGCACTGAAGCTTTCTTT. Translating it yields CASSLGVGTEAFF. The chain combines TRBV12-3 or TRBV12-4 with TRBJ1-1, with D unresolved. Trimming pared 1 base from V and 4 bases from J, leaving 7 bases between. The CDR3 totals 13 residues.